The 3 T cell receptor beta chains presented below share a single source sample, sequenced in a study of T cell responses to AZD1222 COVID-19 vaccine. Using immunoSEQ multiplex PCR, the repertoire was profiled, and TCRdb retains in-frame clones only, with some absent. The table has around 150,000 clones, over 75% seen once. Sequenced here: peripheral blood, sampled on day 0 of AZD1222 vaccination. The receptors were gathered from an adult in good health.

V gene TRBV7-2 combines with J gene TRBJ2-5, with a tentative D call TRBD2 (6 bases). Germline CDR1 is SGHTA and CDR2 is FQGNSA. The CDR3 contains 18 residues. Trimming left V 1 base short and J 2 bases short, with 20 bases between. For the CDR3, the DNA is TGTGCCAGCAGCTTAGTGGTAGGCGGGGCATCCCTACAAGAGACCCAGTACTTC. As protein: CASSLVVGGASLQETQYF.

The gene calls are TRBV18 and TRBJ2-2; D remains ambiguous. Germline V gene lookup returns CDR1 KGHSH and CDR2 LQKENI. The V gene lost 1 base and the J gene lost 2 bases, with 11 bases spanning the gap. The CDR3 consists of 16 residues. Here the CDR3 DNA reads TGTGCCAGCTCACCACAGTTAAGCGCTAACACCGGGGAGCTGTTTTTT. This translates into CASSPQLSANTGELFF.

The chain has TRBV2 and TRBJ2-5; D might be TRBD2 (6 bases). Trimming cost V 6 bases and J 1 base, with 12 bases left between them. This CDR3 contains 14 residues. Germline V lookup: CDR1 SNHLY, CDR2 FYNNEI. CDR3 residues: CASRGDSLQETQYF. CDR3 bases: TGTGCCAGCAGGGGGGACTCGCTCCAAGAGACCCAGTACTTC.